A selection of T cell receptor beta chains follows, all from one sample in a study of T cell responses to AZD1222 COVID-19 vaccine. Repertoires were generated with immunoSEQ multiplex PCR, while TCRdb's copy carries only in-frame clones and drops some. The table lists 200,000 to 250,000 clones, 90% to 95% of them singletons. This material consisted of peripheral blood, taken on day 0 of MenACWY control vaccination. These TCRs come from an adult in good health. Both conserved end residues are part of each CDR3. D genes are given only for firm matches. Some rows have no size entry. The others give once, few or many, or a class for an expanded clone.

.	.	TRBJ2-7	TRBV10-2	TGCGCCAGCAGTGTGGCAGCGGGTTCCCACTACGAGCAGTACTTC	CASSVAAGSHYEQYF
.	.	TRBJ2-7	TRBV27	TGTGCCAGCAGTGCAGGCTACGAGCAGTACTTC	CASSAGYEQYF
.	.	TRBJ1-4	TRBV6-6	TGTGCCAGCAGTTACAGGGCAGGGTTCGAAAAACTGTTTTTT	CASSYRAGFEKLFF
.	.	TRBJ2-2	TRBV4-2	TGTGCCAGCAGCCAACGGGTGAACACCGGGGAGCTGTTTTTT	CASSQRVNTGELFF
TRBD1	.	TRBJ2-7	TRBV3-1/TRBV3-2	TGTGCCAGCAGCCACCTCCCCGGGGACAGGGGCGAGCAGTACTTC	CASSHLPGDRGEQYF
TRBD1	few	TRBJ2-4	TRBV7-9	TGTGCCAGCAGCTTTACAGGGGGCCTGAGGGCCAAAAACATTCAGTACTTC	CASSFTGGLRAKNIQYF
.	.	TRBJ1-6	TRBV6-5	TGTGCCAGCAGTCTCTCGACAGGATCCCCCCTCCACTTT	CASSLSTGSPLHF
TRBD1	.	TRBJ1-1	TRBV3-1/TRBV3-2	TGTGCCAGCAGCCAGGCCGGGACAGGGGCTTCTGAAGCTTTCTTT	CASSQAGTGASEAFF
.	.	TRBJ1-5	TRBV7-9	TGTGCCAGCAGTCAGGACGTCCAGCCCCAGCATTTT	CASSQDVQPQHF
TRBD1	.	TRBJ2-5	TRBV5-1	TGCGCCAGCAGCGGCGGGACAGGGAATGAGGAGACCCAGTACTTC	CASSGGTGNEETQYF
TRBD1	few	TRBJ1-2	TRBV24-1	TGTGCCACCAGTGATCGCACCGGGACAGACTATGGCTACACCTTC	CATSDRTGTDYGYTF
.	.	TRBJ1-6	TRBV5-1	TGCGCCAGCAGCTTGGCCGTTCCAGGGAATTCACCCCTCCACTTT	CASSLAVPGNSPLHF
.	.	TRBJ1-6	TRBV30	TGTGCCTGGAGTGGGACCATTGGGTACCTCCACTTT	CAWSGTIGYLHF
TRBD1	.	TRBJ1-2	TRBV19	TGTGCCAGTAGCACAGGGGTCAACTATGGCTACACCTTC	CASSTGVNYGYTF
.	.	TRBJ2-2	TRBV19	TGTGCCAGTAGTATACGGAGGGTAGTTACCGGGGAGCTGTTTTTT	CASSIRRVVTGELFF
.	once	TRBJ2-1	TRBV7-9	TGTGCCAGCAGCTTAGCCGGGGGCAATGAGCAGTTCTTC	CASSLAGGNEQFF